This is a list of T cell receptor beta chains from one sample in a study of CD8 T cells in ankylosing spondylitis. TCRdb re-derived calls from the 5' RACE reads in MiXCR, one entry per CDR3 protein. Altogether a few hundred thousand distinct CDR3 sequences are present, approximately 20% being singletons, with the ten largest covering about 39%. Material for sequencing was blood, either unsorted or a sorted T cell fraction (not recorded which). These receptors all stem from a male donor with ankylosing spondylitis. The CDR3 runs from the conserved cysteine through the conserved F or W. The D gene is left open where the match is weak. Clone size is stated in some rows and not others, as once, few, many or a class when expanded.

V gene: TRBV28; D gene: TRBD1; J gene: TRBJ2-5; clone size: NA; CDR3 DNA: TGTGCCAGCAGTTTAGACACCGGGACAGGGACGGAGACCCAGTACTTC; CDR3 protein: CASSLDTGTGTETQYF
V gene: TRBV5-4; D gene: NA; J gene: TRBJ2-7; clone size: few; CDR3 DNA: TGTGCCAGCAGTTCCGGACCCGCCGAAAGGACCTACGAGCAGTACTTC; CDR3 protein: CASSSGPAERTYEQYF
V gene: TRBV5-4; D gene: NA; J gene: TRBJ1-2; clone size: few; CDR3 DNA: TGTGCCAGCAGCTTTTCTACAGGATCCTATGGCTACACCTTC; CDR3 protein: CASSFSTGSYGYTF
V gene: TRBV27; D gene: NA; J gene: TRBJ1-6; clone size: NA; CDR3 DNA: TGTGCCAGCAGCGAGACGGACAGCTCCTATAATTCACCCCTCCACTTT; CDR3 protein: CASSETDSSYNSPLHF
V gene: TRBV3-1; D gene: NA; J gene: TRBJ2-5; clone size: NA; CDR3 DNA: TGTGCCAGCACCGCGGACAGCTGGGAGACCCAGTACTTC; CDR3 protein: CASTADSWETQYF
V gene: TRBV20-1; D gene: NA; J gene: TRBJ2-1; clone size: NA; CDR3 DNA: TGCAGTGCTAGTCTGCGGACCTACAATGAGCAGTTCTTC; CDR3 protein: CSASLRTYNEQFF
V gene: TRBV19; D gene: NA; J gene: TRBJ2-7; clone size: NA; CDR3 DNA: TGTGCCAGTAGTTGGGGGGTTATGTACGAGCAGTACTTC; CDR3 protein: CASSWGVMYEQYF
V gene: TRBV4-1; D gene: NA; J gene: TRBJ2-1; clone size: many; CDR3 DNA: TGCGCCAGCAGCCAGGAGAAGTACAATGAGCAGTTCTTC; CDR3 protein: CASSQEKYNEQFF
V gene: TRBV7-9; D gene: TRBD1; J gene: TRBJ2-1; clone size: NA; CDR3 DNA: TGTGCCAGCAGCTTACACCAGGGACAGGGAGGGGATGAGCAGTTCTTC; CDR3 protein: CASSLHQGQGGDEQFF
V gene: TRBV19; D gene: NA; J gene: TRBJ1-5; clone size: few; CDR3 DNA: TGTGCCAGTAGTATGTGGGTGAGCAATCAGCCCCAGCATTTT; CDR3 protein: CASSMWVSNQPQHF
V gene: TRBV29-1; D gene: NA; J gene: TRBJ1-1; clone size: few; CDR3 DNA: TGCAGCGTTGAGGGATACACTGAAGCTTTCTTT; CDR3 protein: CSVEGYTEAFF
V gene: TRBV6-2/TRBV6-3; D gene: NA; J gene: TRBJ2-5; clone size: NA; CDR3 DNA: TGTGCCAGCAGCCCAGCGGGACACTACCAAGAGACCCAGTACTTC; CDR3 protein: CASSPAGHYQETQYF
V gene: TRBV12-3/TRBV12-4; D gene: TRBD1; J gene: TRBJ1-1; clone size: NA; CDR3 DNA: TGTGCCAGCAGTTTAGCGACGACAGGGGCTGAAGCTTTCTTT; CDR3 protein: CASSLATTGAEAFF
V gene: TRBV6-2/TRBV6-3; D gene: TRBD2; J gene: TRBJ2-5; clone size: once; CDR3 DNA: TGTGCCAGTTCGATACATCGCGCGAGTGTTAGCGGGAGGGCCATCTGGGAGACCCAGTACTTC; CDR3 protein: CASSIHRASVSGRAIWETQYF
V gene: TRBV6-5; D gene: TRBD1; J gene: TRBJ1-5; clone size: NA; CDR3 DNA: TGTGCCAGCAGTTACACAGGGGGCTACGATCAGCCCCAGCATTTT; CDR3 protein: CASSYTGGYDQPQHF
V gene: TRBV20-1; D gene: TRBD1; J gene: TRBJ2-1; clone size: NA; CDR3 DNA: TGCAGTGCTAGAGATGGGGACAGGGGGCCTGGACTTGAGCAGTTCTTC; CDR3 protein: CSARDGDRGPGLEQFF
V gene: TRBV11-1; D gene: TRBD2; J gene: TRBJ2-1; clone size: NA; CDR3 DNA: TGTGCCAGCAGCCTGGGGCTAGCGGGAGGGTCGGGCGATGAGCAGTTCTTC; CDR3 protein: CASSLGLAGGSGDEQFF
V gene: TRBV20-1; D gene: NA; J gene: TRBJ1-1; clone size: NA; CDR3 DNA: TGCAGTGCTAGAGATCCCCGACTGGGGGGTACTGAAGCTTTCTTT; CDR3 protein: CSARDPRLGGTEAFF